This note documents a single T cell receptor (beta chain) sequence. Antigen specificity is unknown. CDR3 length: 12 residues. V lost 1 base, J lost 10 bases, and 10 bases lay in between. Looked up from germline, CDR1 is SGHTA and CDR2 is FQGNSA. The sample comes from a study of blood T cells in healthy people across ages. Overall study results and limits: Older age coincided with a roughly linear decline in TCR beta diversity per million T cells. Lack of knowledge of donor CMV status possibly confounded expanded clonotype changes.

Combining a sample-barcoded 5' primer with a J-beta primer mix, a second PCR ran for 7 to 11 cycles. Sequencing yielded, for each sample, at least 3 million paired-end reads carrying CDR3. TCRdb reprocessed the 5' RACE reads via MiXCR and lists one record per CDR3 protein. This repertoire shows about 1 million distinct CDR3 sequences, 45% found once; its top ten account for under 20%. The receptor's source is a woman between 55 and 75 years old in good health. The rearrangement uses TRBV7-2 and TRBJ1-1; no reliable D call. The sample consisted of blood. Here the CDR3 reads CASSLGLGRAFF. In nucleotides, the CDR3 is TGTGCCAGCAGCTTAGGGTTGGGTCGAGCTTTCTTT.